This T cell receptor (beta chain) was sequenced during a study of metastatic and nonmetastatic thyroid tumors. Study details: A comparison of repertoires was made across blood and tumor or nodule tissue from malignant and benign thyroid patients.

Treatment of any kind had been given to no patient before thyroid surgery. General study findings and limits: According to reports, the diversity of TCR beta was significantly higher in malignant thyroid tumors than in benign nodules, and this held in both blood and tumor samples.

Looked up from germline, CDR1 is ENHRY and CDR2 is SYGVKD. The CDR3 runs 15 residues. V shed 2 bases and J shed 0 bases, with 8 bases lying between them. Source study methods: Building a distant-metastasis classifier for papillary thyroid cancer drew on CDR3 differences across clinicopathological groups. TCRdb re-called clones from the PCR reads using MiXCR. The V and J calls shown here were made by TCRdb, not taken from the authors' results. The profile shows roughly 25,000 clones, about a quarter of them singletons. A remark on this clone: Its target is not known.

This clonotype was obtained from a male donor with papillary thyroid cancer or a benign thyroid nodule (not recorded which). Some clones in this sample may be carry-over from other donors' samples. The sequencing sample was made of blood. The chain has TRBV10-3 and TRBJ1-5; D is uncertain. CDR3 in DNA: TGTGCCATCAGTGAGACCCCGAATAGCAATCAGCCCCAGCATTTT. Translating gives CAISETPNSNQPQHF.